This TCR beta chain stems from a study of blood T cell repertoires in COVID-19 (dated by TCRdb to the early 2020s). Regarding the study in general: Collaborator samples came from the United States, Italy and Spain and covered acute and convalescent phases of COVID-19. A de-identified subject ID, COVID-19 status, age in years and sex were almost always included in the sample metadata. The samples were drawn from two sources: the first 160 participants of the ongoing ImmuneRACE study, and 950 to 1,500 subjects contributed by 6 global collaborators. The repertoires were released in a freely available public database meant as a resource for research on the immune response to SARS-CoV-2. The prospective study material was composed of cDNA or gDNA derived from T cells, B-cell-depleted T cells, or PBMCs. Where available, HLA class I and class II types were taken from metadata supplied by the sample provider and were not determined by assay-based typing. Deeply sampled blood TCRbeta repertoires from subjects exposed to, actively infected with, or recovered from COVID-19 were included in the dataset. Study-level results and caveats: Clinical and demographic metadata were provided uncurated, with the amount varying by source and participant.

In the prospective study, participants were roughly 18 to 95 years old, resided in about 25 geographic areas of the United States, and were enrolled through a virtual design. In the prospective study, participants were assigned to cohorts based on the clinical history participants reported in a screening survey and a study questionnaire. Recovered participants in ImmuneRACE Cohort 3 were defined by two consecutive negative NP/OP PCR tests, clearance by a healthcare professional, or resolution of symptoms. In the prospective study, whole blood, serum and a nasopharyngeal or oropharyngeal swab were collected from each participant by mobile phlebotomists. Prospective study participants could optionally give additional blood draws and questionnaires over an approximately two-month period. Blood samples from the prospective study were shipped frozen or at room temperature prior to DNA extraction. This clone has a single count. This receptor's antigen is unknown. No base qualities exist here, and no much larger clone lies one base off it.

TCRbeta CDR3 regions were amplified from genomic DNA using the immunoSEQ Assay, a bias-controlled multiplex PCR. Regarding the original processing steps: Nucleated cell counts per sample were estimated from amplification of reference gene primers within the assay. To quantify the absolute abundance of each unique TCRbeta CDR3 rearrangement, sequence reads were collapsed and filtered. Productive Simpson clonality was computed per sample as the square root of Simpson's diversity index over productive rearrangements. TCRdb re-hosts the immuneACCESS table, in-frame sequences only. Its copies lack some clones; in the studies checked, an unresolved V gene accounts for under half of them, and the cause for the rest is not known. V, J and clone size derive from that table, while D and trimming were established from the DNA sequence. This sample has about 280,000 clones in its table, and 85% of those were observed once. Together, the top ten hold about 2.3% of the sample.

Trimming accounts for 2 bases at V and 8 bases at J, while the number of junction bases matched to no gene is 2. The CDR3 has 12 amino acids, counting the end cysteine and phenylalanine. CDR3 DNA only is kept here, 36 bases in frame from base 1. The V gene is TRBV12-3 or TRBV12-4 and the J gene is TRBJ1-1; TRBD1 matches 7 bases in the middle. What was sequenced was PBMCs or T cells enriched from blood (not recorded which). The sequence derives from a woman in her forties or fifties who had recovered from COVID-19. The CDR3 region has the sequence CASSLRGREAFF. The nucleotide sequence is TGTGCCAGCAGTTTAAGGGGGCGGGAAGCTTTCTTT.